This passage covers 4 T cell receptor beta chains from one sample sequenced in a study of T-cell reconstitution after alpha-beta-depleted transplantation in children. Preparation of the TCRbeta library used unique molecular identifiers. A single record per CDR3 protein comes from TCRdb applying MiXCR to the PCR reads. The sample contains about 980,000 distinct CDR3 sequences, around 30% of which appear only once. The source was PBMCs, mostly from graft donor cells, collected 360 days after TCRalphabeta/CD19-depleted stem cell transplant. These receptors all come from a boy in the first two years of life who had a stem cell transplant for SCID, so the T cells may come from the graft donor.

A remark on this clonotype: A read error may produce the germline difference seen at one junction end. This chain links TRBV20-1 with TRBJ1-1; D is perhaps TRBD1 (5 bases). Per the germline V gene, CDR1 is DFQATT and CDR2 is SNEGSKA (reference sequence). CDR3 length: 16 amino acids. For the CDR3, the DNA is TGCTGTGCTCCCCGTAGGCCCGGCAGGGAGGGCACTGAAGCTTTCTTT. This translates into CCAPRRPGREGTEAFF.

The rearrangement joins TRBV29-1 to TRBJ2-1; the match to TRBD2 covers 9 bases. CDR1 is SQVTM, CDR2 ANQGSEA, per germline. The CDR3 consists of 16 residues. V trimming: 6 bases; J trimming: 4 bases; junction bases outside the gene matches: 13. CDR3 in DNA: TGCAGCGTCTGGGGGTTAGCGGGGGCCAGATACAATGAGCAGTTCTTC. Translation gives CSVWGLAGARYNEQFF.

This clonotype was seen many times. This sequence joins TRBV27 and TRBJ2-7; 7 nucleotides agree with TRBD1. Germline CDR1 reads MNHEY; CDR2 reads SMNVEV (reference sequence). The CDR3 spans 14 residues. J was trimmed by 2 bases and V by 5 bases; bases with no gene match: 6. DNA of the CDR3: TGTGCCAGCAGTGCCCCGGACAGGACCTACGAGCAGTACTTC. This encodes CASSAPDRTYEQYF.

This clonotype was detected ten times or more. The V call is TRBV12-3 or TRBV12-4, the J call TRBJ1-2; 8 positions agree with TRBD1. The V gene end was trimmed by 3 bases and the J gene end by 0 bases; junction bases not matched to a gene: 3. The CDR3 is 15 residues long. DNA for the CDR3: TGTGCCAGCAGTTTTGGACAGGGTGCTAACTATGGCTACACCTTC. The encoded protein is CASSFGQGANYGYTF.